This T cell receptor (beta chain) stems from a study of blood T cell repertoires in COVID-19. Overall study: T cells, B-cell-depleted T cells, or PBMCs provided the cDNA or gDNA that served as material.

Some clones are missing from TCRdb's copy, which holds only in-frame ones; the method was immunoSEQ multiplex PCR. Among some 520,000 clones listed, roughly nine tenths were seen once. A single count supports this clone. The ends lost 5 bases at V and 8 bases at J; junction bases unmatched: 6. This CDR3 is built from 12 residues. Germline V gene lookup returns CDR1 GTSNPN and CDR2 SVGIG (reference sequence). The TCR was taken from a man aged 18 to 30 with COVID-19, enrolled during active disease. Sequences were obtained from peripheral blood. The chain has TRBV30 and TRBJ2-1, with TRBD2 matching 7 bases. The CDR3 is CAWGEGLYEQFF. The CDR3, as DNA: TGTGCCTGGGGGGAGGGCCTTTATGAGCAGTTCTTC.